This is a list of T cell receptor beta chains from one sample in a study of blood T cell repertoires in COVID-19. The assay was immunoSEQ multiplex PCR, and TCRdb's table has in-frame clones only and misses some. The sample carries tens of thousands of clones, around 80% recorded once. Sequences were obtained from peripheral blood. These receptor sequences come from a human donor in a cohort sampled during active COVID-19. CDR3s include the opening cysteine and the closing phenylalanine or tryptophan. The D gene is left open where the match is weak. Rows give clone size only sometimes, using once, few, many, or a class for an expanded clone.

J,V,D,size,DNA,CDR3
TRBJ1-4,TRBV6-5,-,-,TGTGCCAGCAGTTACGGGGGGACCAAACTGTTTTTT,CASSYGGTKLFF
TRBJ2-1,TRBV7-2,-,once,TGTGCCAGCAGCTCCCCGGGACTTTACAATGAGCAGTTCTTC,CASSSPGLYNEQFF
TRBJ2-7,TRBV6-2/TRBV6-3,-,-,TGTGCCAGCAGTTACTCGATCCGCGGGGGCGAGGACGAGCAGTACTTC,CASSYSIRGGEDEQYF
TRBJ1-1,TRBV20-1,-,-,TGCAGTGTAAGCCAGGGCGACGCTTTCTTT,CSVSQGDAFF
TRBJ2-1,TRBV7-2,TRBD1,-,TGTGCCAGCAGCAAGGCGGGACAGGGTGCATACAATGAGCAGTTCTTC,CASSKAGQGAYNEQFF
TRBJ1-2,TRBV19,-,-,TGTGCCAGTACAGGCCTCGGAGGATATGGCTACACCTTC,CASTGLGGYGYTF
TRBJ2-7,TRBV2,TRBD2,-,TGTGCCAGCGGACTAGCGGATACCTACGAGCAGTACTTC,CASGLADTYEQYF
TRBJ2-2,TRBV5-4,TRBD2,-,TGTGCCAGCAGCTCCCCAGGACTAGCGGGAGGGAACACCGGGGAGCTGTTTTTT,CASSSPGLAGGNTGELFF
TRBJ2-3,TRBV7-3,TRBD2,-,TGTGCCAGCAGCCCCGGACTAGCGGCAGATACGCAGTATTTT,CASSPGLAADTQYF
TRBJ2-2,TRBV14,TRBD1,-,TGTGCCAGCAGCCAAGTCGGGACAGGGAACACCGGGGAGCTGTTTTTT,CASSQVGTGNTGELFF
TRBJ1-6,TRBV7-8,-,-,TGTGCCAGCAGCTTAGAACAGGCCCTCCACTTT,CASSLEQALHF
TRBJ2-7,TRBV12-5,TRBD2,-,TGTGCTAGTGTGGCGGGGGACTTCCACGAGCAGTACTTC,CASVAGDFHEQYF
TRBJ2-6,TRBV5-6,-,once,TGTGCCAGCAGCTTGTGGGCCAGGGGAACATCTGGGGCCAACGTCCTGACTTTC,CASSLWARGTSGANVLTF
TRBJ1-2,TRBV2,-,once,TGTGCCAGCAGTGACGGAGACTATGGCTACACCTTC,CASSDGDYGYTF
TRBJ2-1,TRBV18,TRBD2,-,TGTGCCAGCTCATCCACTAGCGGCCCTTACAATGAGCAGTTCTTC,CASSSTSGPYNEQFF
TRBJ1-6,TRBV18,-,-,TGTGCCAGCTCCCGTTTGGAGGACTATAATTCACCCCTCCACTTT,CASSRLEDYNSPLHF
TRBJ1-1,TRBV6-2/TRBV6-3,-,-,TGTGCCAGCAGCAACGCCAGGGTAGCTTTCTTT,CASSNARVAFF
TRBJ1-2,TRBV7-8,TRBD1,-,TGTGCCAGCAGCCCCGGTGGGACAGGGACAGGCTATGGCTACACCTTC,CASSPGGTGTGYGYTF
TRBJ2-3,TRBV12-3/TRBV12-4,TRBD2,-,TGTGCCAGCAGTACGACTAGCGGAACGCAGTATTTT,CASSTTSGTQYF
TRBJ2-7,TRBV7-8,TRBD2,few,TGTGCCAGCTCCATGGGGACTAGCGGAGCCTACGAGCAGTACTTC,CASSMGTSGAYEQYF
TRBJ2-6,TRBV30,TRBD1,once,TGTGCCTGGAGTGTGCGGACAGGGACGTCTGGGGCCAACGTCCTGACTTTC,CAWSVRTGTSGANVLTF
TRBJ1-5,TRBV7-2,-,few,TGTGCCAGCAGCCAACAGGGAGATCAGCCCCAGCATTTT,CASSQQGDQPQHF
TRBJ2-7,TRBV25-1,TRBD1,-,TGTGCCAGCAGTGAACCCGGGACAGGGACCTACGAGCAGTACTTC,CASSEPGTGTYEQYF
TRBJ2-6,TRBV5-1,-,few,TGCGCCAGCAGCTCAGGTTCTGGGGCCAACGTCCTGACTTTC,CASSSGSGANVLTF
TRBJ2-3,TRBV6-5,-,-,TGTGCCAGTTCAACCAGGGGCACAGATACGCAGTATTTT,CASSTRGTDTQYF
TRBJ2-7,TRBV19,TRBD2,-,TGTGCCAGTAGTATCATCGCGGGGGGAGGCTACGAGCAGTACTTC,CASSIIAGGGYEQYF
TRBJ2-1,TRBV10-1,TRBD2,-,TGCGCCAGCAGTGAGCTAGCGGGAGGAAATGAGCAGTTCTTC,CASSELAGGNEQFF
TRBJ2-7,TRBV4-3,TRBD2,-,TGCGCCAGCAGCCAAGATCCTAGCGGGAACTACGAGCAGTACTTC,CASSQDPSGNYEQYF
TRBJ1-1,TRBV4-3,TRBD1,-,TGCGCCAGCAGCCAAGCTGACAGGGGGAACACTGAAGCTTTCTTT,CASSQADRGNTEAFF
TRBJ2-5,TRBV10-3,-,-,TGTGCCATCAGTGAGTCCCCGGGGGAGACCCAGTACTTC,CAISESPGETQYF
TRBJ2-3,TRBV2,-,-,TGTGCCAGCAGTGATCTAAGCACAGATACGCAGTATTTT,CASSDLSTDTQYF
TRBJ1-1,TRBV6-2/TRBV6-3,-,-,TGTGCCAGCAGTTACCCTCTAAACACTGAAGCTTTCTTT,CASSYPLNTEAFF
TRBJ2-3,TRBV11-2,TRBD2,once,TGTGCCAGCAGCCCGCCGTTGATTTGGGCGGGGGGCACAGATACGCAGTATTTT,CASSPPLIWAGGTDTQYF
TRBJ2-5,TRBV6-5,-,-,TGTGCCAGCAGTTACGGGGGCGGGAGCGGACAAGAGACCCAGTACTTC,CASSYGGGSGQETQYF
TRBJ1-1,TRBV20-1,-,-,TGCAGTGCTAGAGATGAGATTGAAGCTTTCTTT,CSARDEIEAFF
TRBJ1-3,TRBV9,-,-,TGTGCCAGCAGCCCCTTGGGAGGCTACTCTGGAAACACCATATATTTT,CASSPLGGYSGNTIYF
TRBJ2-5,TRBV10-1,-,-,TGCGCCAGCCGAGGGAAAGAGACCCAGTACTTC,CASRGKETQYF
TRBJ2-2,TRBV11-2,TRBD2,-,TGTGCCAGCAGCTCGCGACTAGCGGGAGTTTCCGGGGAGCTGTTTTTT,CASSSRLAGVSGELFF
TRBJ2-7,TRBV3-1/TRBV3-2,-,-,TGTGCCAGCAGCCAACCGGGGGAAGAGCAGTACTTC,CASSQPGEEQYF
TRBJ2-3,TRBV29-1,-,few,TGCAGCGTAGGACATATTACCACAGATACGCAGTATTTT,CSVGHITTDTQYF
TRBJ2-1,TRBV21-1,-,-,TGTGCCAGCAGCAAAGCCCAAAAACCGGGACAGGGAGGGGCGAAGGGGTACAATGAGCAGTTCTTC,CASSKAQKPGQGGAKGYNEQFF